Presented here are 17 T cell receptor beta chains from one specimen sequenced in a study of control samples from healthy donors and cancer patients. Profiling relied on immunoSEQ multiplex PCR, and the TCRdb table lists in-frame clones only, not all of them. The table shows under 200,000 clones, with approximately 94% occurring only once. Sequencing was performed on PBMCs. The receptors were gathered from a man aged 55-75 years with colorectal cancer.

This sequence joins TRBV7-2 and TRBJ2-3, with D unclear. CDR1 SGHTA and CDR2 FQGNSA come from the germline V gene. The CDR3 runs 15 residues. V was clipped by 2 bases and J by 3 bases, with 12 bases between them. The CDR3 spells CASSLKSGDTDTQYF. The DNA for the CDR3 is TGTGCCAGCAGCTTAAAGAGTGGGGATACAGATACGCAGTATTTT.

The chain combines TRBV5-1 with TRBJ1-2; D is unclear. Trimming shortened V by 0 bases and J by 7 bases, and 10 bases separated the two germline ends. This CDR3 spans 13 amino acids. From germline, CDR1 is SGHRS and CDR2 YFSETQ. The CDR3 DNA follows: TGCGCCAGCAGCTTGGAGGCGGTTGGTGGCTACACCTTC. Translating it yields CASSLEAVGGYTF.

V usage is TRBV7-6 and J usage is TRBJ2-2; D tentatively fits TRBD1 or TRBD2 (6 bases each). CDR3 size: 18 residues. The germline CDR1 and CDR2 sequences are SGHVS and FNYEAQ. The V and J ends lost 4 bases and 6 bases respectively, with 24 bases between them. The CDR3 reads CASSSALKGGRSSGELFF. CDR3 in DNA: TGTGCCAGCAGCTCCGCCCTGAAAGGGGGGCGTTCGTCCGGGGAGCTGTTTTTT.

V and J are TRBV4-1 and TRBJ1-3; 9 bases fit TRBD1. This CDR3 is 15 amino acids long. Germline loops: CDR1 MGHRA, CDR2 YSYEKL. V dropped 1 base and J dropped 6; count of bases not matched to a gene: 4. The CDR3 here is CASSQGDRVENTIYF. CDR3 bases: TGCGCCAGCAGCCAAGGGGACAGGGTTGAAAACACCATATATTTT.

The chain recombines TRBV5-4 with TRBJ1-2; D not certain. Germline loops: CDR1 SGHNT, CDR2 YYREEE (reference sequence). CDR3 length: 12 residues. V was clipped by 4 bases and J by 4 bases, with 8 bases between them. In DNA, the CDR3 is TGTGCCAGCAGCAGGGATGTCTATGGCTACACCTTC. Translated, it gives CASSRDVYGYTF.

The rearrangement joins TRBV2 to TRBJ2-5; TRBD1 is a possible D gene (5 bases). There are 15 residues in the CDR3. CDR1 and CDR2 from the germline V gene are SNHLY and FYNNEI. Between the trimmed V and J ends, which lost 4 bases and 7 bases, there was a span of 19 bases. The CDR3 DNA sequence: TGTGCCAGCAGTGTTCAGGAAGGGGTCGTCGGGACCCAGTACTTC. This gives the protein CASSVQEGVVGTQYF.

The V call is TRBV7-9, the J call TRBJ1-4; 7 bases align to TRBD1. The trim removed 2 bases at V and 3 bases at J, leaving 3 bases unmatched. Germline assignment: CDR1 SEHNR and CDR2 FQNEAQ (reference sequence). There are 15 residues in the CDR3. The CDR3 bases are TGTGCCAGCAGCTTACAGGGGGGACCTAATGAAAAACTGTTTTTT. Translating gives CASSLQGGPNEKLFF.

The sample holds one count of this clone. V is TRBV29-1 and J is TRBJ2-3; maybe TRBD2 (5 bases). Trimming removed 4 bases from V and 3 bases from J, with 14 bases in between. Germline-derived CDR1 and CDR2 are SQVTM and ANQGSEA. CDR3 length: 14 residues. The CDR3 sequence is CSVAGWLGTDTQYF. CDR3 in DNA: TGCAGCGTTGCGGGGTGGTTGGGGACAGATACGCAGTATTTT.

The table lists this clone with a count of one. The rearrangement uses TRBV19 and TRBJ2-7, with D possibly matching TRBD1 (6 bases). The CDR3 covers 15 residues. V dropped 2 bases and J dropped 4 bases, with 15 bases sitting between them. The germline V gene encodes CDR1 LNHDA and CDR2 SQIVND (reference sequence). The CDR3 DNA reads TGTGCCAGTAGTATACGGGCAGGGGAAAGGTACGAGCAGTACTTC. Translation gives CASSIRAGERYEQYF.

J is TRBJ2-7 and V is TRBV5-8, with 10 bases that match TRBD1. CDR1 and CDR2 (germline): SGHTS, YDEGEE. The ends lost 4 bases at V and 3 bases at J; junction bases unmatched: 4. The CDR3 extends over 14 amino acids. CDR3 nucleotide sequence: TGTGCCAGCAGCCCCGGGACAGGGGACTACGAGCAGTACTTC. This sequence encodes CASSPGTGDYEQYF.

V usage is TRBV7-2 and J usage is TRBJ1-2; no firm D call. This CDR3 has 12 amino acids. Trimming pared 5 bases from V and 8 bases from J, leaving 12 bases between. Germline CDR1 and CDR2: SGHTA and FQGNSA. The CDR3 DNA reads TGTGCCAGCAGCGCCGACATCTCCGGCTACACCTTC. Translation gives CASSADISGYTF.

The chain has TRBV19 and TRBJ2-7; 8 bases map to TRBD1. V lost 9 bases, J lost 4 bases, and 5 bases stayed unmatched. Germline CDR1 is LNHDA and CDR2 is SQIVND (reference sequence). The CDR3 covers 12 residues. CDR3 sequence (DNA): TGTGCCAGCGCCGACAGGGGATACGAGCAGTACTTC. Protein: CASADRGYEQYF.

This rearrangement joins TRBV5-3 to TRBJ2-5; 9 bases align to TRBD1. TRBV5-3 is placed among ORFs of uncertain function. This CDR3 spans 15 amino acids. V lost 4 bases and J lost 5; bases outside the gene matches: 9. CDR3 DNA sequence: TGTGCCAGAAGCCAGTATTACAGGGGGCTCGAGACCCAGTACTTC. This sequence encodes CARSQYYRGLETQYF.

This clone was counted a few times. Sequence at one end of the junction differs from germline and may be a read error. The chain joins TRBV6-5 to TRBJ2-7, with 12 bases that match TRBD1. Per the germline V gene, CDR1 is MNHEY and CDR2 is SVGAGI. There are 15 residues in the CDR3. For the CDR3, the DNA is TGTGCCAGCAGTTCAGGCGGGACAGGGGGCGGAAGTGGGCACTTC. It translates to CASSSGGTGGGSGHF.

The chain recombines TRBV19 with TRBJ1-5; 9 positions match TRBD1. Losses at the gene ends were 5 bases for V and 9 bases for J; bases not matched to a gene: 11. Germline assignment: CDR1 LNHDA and CDR2 SQIVND (reference sequence). The CDR3 loop spans 15 amino acids. The CDR3 DNA follows: TGTGCCAGTAGTTTGGGGACAGGGATCTCTCGGCCCCAGCATTTT. This encodes CASSLGTGISRPQHF.

This sequence joins TRBV19 and TRBJ2-1; 10 bases match TRBD2. The germline V gene encodes CDR1 LNHDA and CDR2 SQIVND (reference sequence). With V trimmed by 3 bases and J by 5 bases, 4 bases remained unmatched. There are 15 residues in the CDR3. The CDR3 sequence: CASSISSGGDNEQFF. The CDR3 DNA follows: TGTGCCAGTAGTATTAGCAGCGGGGGGGACAATGAGCAGTTCTTC.

The chain carries TRBV6-2 or TRBV6-3 and TRBJ1-2; no clear D gene. The CDR3 is 13 amino acids. V lost 5 bases to trimming and J lost 3 bases, with 10 bases between them. Germline V gene sequence: CDR1 MNHEY, CDR2 SVGEGT. DNA for the CDR3: TGTGCCAGCAGTACCGGGGATCACTATGGCTACACCTTC. This sequence encodes CASSTGDHYGYTF.